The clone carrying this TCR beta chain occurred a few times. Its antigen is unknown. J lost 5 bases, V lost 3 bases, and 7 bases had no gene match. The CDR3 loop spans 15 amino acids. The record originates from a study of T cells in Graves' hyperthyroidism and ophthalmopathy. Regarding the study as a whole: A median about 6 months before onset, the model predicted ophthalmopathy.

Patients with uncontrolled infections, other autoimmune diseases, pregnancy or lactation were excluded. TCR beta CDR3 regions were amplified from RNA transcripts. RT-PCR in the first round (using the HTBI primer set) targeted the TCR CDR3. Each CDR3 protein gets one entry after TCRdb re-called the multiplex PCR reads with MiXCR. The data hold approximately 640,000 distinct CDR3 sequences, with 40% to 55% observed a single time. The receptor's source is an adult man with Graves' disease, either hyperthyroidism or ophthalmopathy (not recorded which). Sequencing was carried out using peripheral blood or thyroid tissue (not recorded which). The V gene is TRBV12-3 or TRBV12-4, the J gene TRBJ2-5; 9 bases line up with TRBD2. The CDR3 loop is CASSFLAGRGETQYF. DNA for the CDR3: TGTGCCAGCAGTTTCCTAGCGGGGAGGGGTGAGACCCAGTACTTC.